Below, 2 T cell receptor beta chains from the same sample are listed, as sequenced in a study of cytomegalovirus exposure and HLA in healthy donors (dated by TCRdb to about 2017). Library preparation used the immunoSEQ multiplex PCR assay. For the multiplex PCR, a mixture combining 60 forward primers for TCR Vbeta segments and 13 reverse primers for TCR Jbeta segments was used. TCRdb holds this immuneACCESS table with in-frame rearrangements only. Some clones are missing; in checked studies, unresolved V genes explain under half, and the rest has no known cause. The sample table shows over 150,000 clones, and about 76% are seen once. Of the sample, roughly 8% falls within the top ten clones. Input material: PBMCs. The receptors stem from a man aged 30 to 39 in good health and CMV-seropositive.

The J gene is TRBJ1-1, the V gene TRBV10-3; TRBD1 matches 7 bases. Trimming cost V 4 bases and J 4 bases; bases outside gene matches: 9. Per the germline V gene, CDR1 is ENHRY and CDR2 is SYGVKD. CDR3 size: 15 residues. CDR3 protein: CAISVTTGLATEAFF. CDR3 DNA sequence: TGTGCCATCAGTGTCACGACAGGGTTGGCCACTGAAGCTTTCTTT.

This sequence joins TRBV5-1 and TRBJ2-3; TRBD2 matches 8 bases. The CDR3 loop spans 14 amino acids. Germline lookup yields CDR1 SGHRS and CDR2 YFSETQ. J gave up 5 bases and V 4 bases, and 6 bases lay outside the gene matches. In DNA, the CDR3 is TGCGCCAGCAGCGACACTCTAGCGGGAGATACGCAGTATTTT. Amino acids: CASSDTLAGDTQYF.